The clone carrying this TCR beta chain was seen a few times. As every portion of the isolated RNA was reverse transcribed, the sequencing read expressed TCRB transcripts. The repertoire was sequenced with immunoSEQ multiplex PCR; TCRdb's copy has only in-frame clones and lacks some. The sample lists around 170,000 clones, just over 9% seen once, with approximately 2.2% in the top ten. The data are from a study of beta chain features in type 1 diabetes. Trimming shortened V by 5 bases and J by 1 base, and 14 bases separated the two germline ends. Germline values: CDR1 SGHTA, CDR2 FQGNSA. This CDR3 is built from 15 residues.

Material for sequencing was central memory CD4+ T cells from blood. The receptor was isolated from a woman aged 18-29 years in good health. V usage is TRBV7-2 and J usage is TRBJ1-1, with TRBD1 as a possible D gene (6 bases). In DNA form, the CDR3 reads TGTGCCAGCAGCGTTAGGGGGGGATCGAACACTGAAGCTTTCTTT. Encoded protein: CASSVRGGSNTEAFF.